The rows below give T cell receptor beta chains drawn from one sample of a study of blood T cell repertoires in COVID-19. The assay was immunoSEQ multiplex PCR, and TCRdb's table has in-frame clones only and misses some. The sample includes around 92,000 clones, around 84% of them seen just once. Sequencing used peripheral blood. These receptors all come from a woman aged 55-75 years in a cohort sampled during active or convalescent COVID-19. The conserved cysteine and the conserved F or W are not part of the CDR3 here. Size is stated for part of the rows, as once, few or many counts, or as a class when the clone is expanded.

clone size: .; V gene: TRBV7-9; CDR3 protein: ASSPGSSNQPQH
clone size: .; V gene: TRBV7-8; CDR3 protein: ALQRLDIDEQY
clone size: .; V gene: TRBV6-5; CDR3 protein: ASRPTGTRTGYT
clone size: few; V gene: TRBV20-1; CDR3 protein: SASFKGGPPGREQY
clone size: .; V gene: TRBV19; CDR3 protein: ASRPRQGGLRQPQH
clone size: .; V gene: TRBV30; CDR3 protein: AWSDLAGKKLF
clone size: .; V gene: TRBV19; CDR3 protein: ASGDFHSGNTIY
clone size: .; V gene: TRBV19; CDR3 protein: ASRQAGGGNEQF
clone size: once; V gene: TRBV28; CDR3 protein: AIISLTGAYGYT
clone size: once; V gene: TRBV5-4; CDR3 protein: ASSQTGVSTEAF
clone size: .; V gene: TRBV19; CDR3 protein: ASRGVNTEAF
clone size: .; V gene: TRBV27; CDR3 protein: ASSFAGTNEKLF
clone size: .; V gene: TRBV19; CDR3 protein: ASSIRGLEETQY
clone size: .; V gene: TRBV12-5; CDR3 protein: ASGFGQVDQETQY
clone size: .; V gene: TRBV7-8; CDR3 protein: ASSLSRAEYGYT
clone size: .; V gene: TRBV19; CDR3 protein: ASSRGQGRTYEQY
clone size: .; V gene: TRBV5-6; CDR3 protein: ASSLGQGSLNEKLF
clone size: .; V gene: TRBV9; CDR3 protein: ASGGYNEQF
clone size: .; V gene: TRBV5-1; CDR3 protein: ASSLTGGQNIQY
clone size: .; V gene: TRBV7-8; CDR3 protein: ASSQQGKGNQPQH
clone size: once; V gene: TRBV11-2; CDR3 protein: ASSLPGIEAF
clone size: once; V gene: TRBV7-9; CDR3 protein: ATERARTGELF
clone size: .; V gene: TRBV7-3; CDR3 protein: ASGPGLNEQF
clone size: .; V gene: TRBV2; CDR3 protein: ASSKQGAATEAF
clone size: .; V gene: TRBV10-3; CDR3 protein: ATHRVEGDTQY
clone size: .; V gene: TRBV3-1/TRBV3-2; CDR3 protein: ASSQDPTSQQY
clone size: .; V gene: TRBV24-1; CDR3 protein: ATSDLGLAGKDTQY
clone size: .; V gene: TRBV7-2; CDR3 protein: ASSLVVGGRAANEQF
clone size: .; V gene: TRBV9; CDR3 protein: ASSAGTSGSGETQY
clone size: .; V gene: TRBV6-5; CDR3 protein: AITPGSSGQPQH
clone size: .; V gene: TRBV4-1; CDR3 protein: ASSQELGLAGQY
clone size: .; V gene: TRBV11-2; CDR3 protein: ASSLGYGTANSPLH
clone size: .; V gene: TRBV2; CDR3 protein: ASTVDSNSPLH
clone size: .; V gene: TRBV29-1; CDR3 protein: SVRGAGNLISDTQY
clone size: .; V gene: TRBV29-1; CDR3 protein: SVAVQGASGYT
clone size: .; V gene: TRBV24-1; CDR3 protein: ATSDPGQGTYEQY
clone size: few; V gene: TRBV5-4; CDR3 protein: ASSLEGPEGYT
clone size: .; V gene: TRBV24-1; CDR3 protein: ATSESGTEESYT
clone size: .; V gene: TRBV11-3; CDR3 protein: ASSLSFGAYEQY
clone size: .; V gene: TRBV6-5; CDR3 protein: ASRPPDRNTEAF
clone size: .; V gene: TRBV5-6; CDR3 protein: ASSLRQGEGNYGYT
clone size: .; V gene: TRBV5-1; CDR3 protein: ASSPGDKLYEQY
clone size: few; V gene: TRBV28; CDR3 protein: ASSPDGGSYEQY
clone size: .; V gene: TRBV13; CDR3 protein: ASSLRTGAMNTEAF
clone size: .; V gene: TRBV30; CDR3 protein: AWSWGGSSYEQY
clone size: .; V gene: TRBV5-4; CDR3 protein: ASYRQGWSNEQF
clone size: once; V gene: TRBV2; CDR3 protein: ASSEARSRPGWNSPLH
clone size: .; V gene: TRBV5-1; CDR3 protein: ASSSQETQY
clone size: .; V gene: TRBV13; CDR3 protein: ASSPKWAPETDTQY
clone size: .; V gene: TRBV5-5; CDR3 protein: ASSWGTGLYSPLH